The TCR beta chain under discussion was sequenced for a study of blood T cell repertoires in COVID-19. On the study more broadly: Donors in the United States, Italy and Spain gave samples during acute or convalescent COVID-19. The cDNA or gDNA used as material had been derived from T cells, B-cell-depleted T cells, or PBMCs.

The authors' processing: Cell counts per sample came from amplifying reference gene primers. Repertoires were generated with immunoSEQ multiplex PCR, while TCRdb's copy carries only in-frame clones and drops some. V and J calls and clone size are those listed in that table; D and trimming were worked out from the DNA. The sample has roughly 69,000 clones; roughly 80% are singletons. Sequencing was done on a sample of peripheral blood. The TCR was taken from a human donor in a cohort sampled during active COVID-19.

CDR3 bases: TGTGCCAGCAGCCCCGGGACTAGCTATAACACCGGGGAGCTGTTTTTT. Its translation: CASSPGTSYNTGELFF. The J gene is TRBJ2-2, the V gene TRBV7-6; 9 bases map to TRBD2. The CDR3 is made up of 16 amino acids. Germline CDR1 reads SGHVS; CDR2 reads FNYEAQ. The trim removed 5 bases at V and 2 bases at J, leaving 6 bases unmatched.